This note documents a single T cell receptor (beta chain) sequence. The sample comes from a study of beta chain features in type 1 diabetes. The junction had 16 bases not matched to a gene; V was cut back by 7 bases and J by 8 bases. The CDR3 loop spans 15 amino acids. CDR1 is MNHNS, CDR2 SASEGT, per germline. TCRB transcripts that were expressed got sequenced, as all of the isolated RNA had been reverse transcribed. Some clones are missing from TCRdb's copy, which holds only in-frame ones; the method was immunoSEQ multiplex PCR. The sample gives under 200,000 clones, about 9.8% of which show up once; approximately 2.2% is in the top ten.

This receptor was obtained from a woman under 30 in good health. Material for sequencing was central memory CD4+ T cells from blood. The V call is TRBV6-1, the J call TRBJ1-2; TRBD1 matches 7 bases. The CDR3, as DNA: TGTGCCAGCACAAGAGGCGAAGGGGGCGCGTGGGGCTACACCTTC. This encodes CASTRGEGGAWGYTF.